This TCR beta chain was identified during a study of blood T cells in healthy people across ages. Study-wide points: One million T cells yielded diversity estimates that were considered underestimates.

V lost 7 bases and J lost 1, with 17 bases in between. CDR3 length: 17 amino acids. Per the germline V gene, CDR1 is LGHDT and CDR2 is YNNKEL (reference sequence). Comments on this clonotype: Its antigen remains unknown.

PCR was performed a second time for about 6 to 11 cycles using a sample-barcoded 5' primer and a J-beta primer mix. MiXCR, run by TCRdb on the 5' RACE reads, gives a single entry per CDR3 protein. The sample records approximately 780,000 distinct CDR3 sequences, roughly 25% being singletons. This sample was shared with a second study, whose subject was T cells of mothers and their children. Turning to that study: Compared with unrelated pairs, related mother-child pairs had slightly higher, non-significant overlap.

The specimen was blood. The chain couples TRBV3-1 to TRBJ2-6; TRBD2 might be the D (5 bases). The sequence was obtained from a boy younger than 18 in good health. The CDR3 loop is CASTPFDPGSGANVLTF. CDR3 in DNA: TGTGCCAGCACCCCATTCGATCCGGGGTCTGGGGCCAACGTCCTGACTTTC. Filled out from reference TRBV3-1 and TRBJ2-6, the complete variable domain reads DTAVSQTPKYLVTQMGNDKSIKCEQNLGHDTMYWYKQDSKKFLKIMFSYNNKELIINETVPNRFSPKSPDKAHLNLHINSLELGDSAVYFCASTPFDPGSGANVLTFGAGSRLTVL.